The 23 T cell receptor beta chains presented below share a single source sample, sequenced in a study of T cell responses to AZD1222 COVID-19 vaccine. The assay was immunoSEQ multiplex PCR, and TCRdb's table has in-frame clones only and misses some. In the table there are about 110,000 clones, roughly nine tenths of which are singletons. The sample was peripheral blood, taken on day 0 of MenACWY control vaccination. These TCRs come from an adult in good health.

The chain carries TRBV2 and TRBJ1-6; D not certain. Germline lookup yields CDR1 SNHLY and CDR2 FYNNEI. The CDR3 is made up of 13 amino acids. Between the trimmed V and J ends, which lost 7 bases and 3 bases, there was a span of 7 bases. The CDR3: CASILGYNSPLHF. CDR3 nucleotide sequence: TGTGCCAGCATACTCGGCTATAATTCACCCCTCCACTTT. The full variable domain, with the rest looked up from reference TRBV2 and TRBJ1-6, is EPEVTQTPSHQVTQMGQEVILRCVPISNHLYFYWYRQILGQKVEFLVSFYNNEISEKSEIFDDQFSVERPDGSNFTLKIRSTKLEDSAMYFCASILGYNSPLHFGNGTRLTVT.

Comments on this clone: The junction does not match germline at one end; this may be a read error. This sequence joins TRBV6-5 and TRBJ1-3; D is perhaps TRBD1 (5 bases). CDR3 length: 13 amino acids. The V gene's germline CDR1 is MNHEY and CDR2 SVGAGI. CDR3 sequence (DNA): TGTGCCAGCAAGAGGGACTCTAGAAACACCATATATTTT. Encoded protein: CASKRDSRNTIYF.

This clone occurred once. The chain employs TRBV15 and TRBJ1-2; 7 positions agree with TRBD1. V gave up 0 bases and J gave up 8 bases; unmatched junction bases: 6. This CDR3 contains 14 residues. Germline CDR1 and CDR2: LNHNV and YYDKDF (reference sequence). CDR3 loop: CATSRDHRGRGYTF. The CDR3 nucleotides read TGTGCCACCAGCAGAGACCACAGGGGTAGGGGCTACACCTTC.

This clone was recorded only once. Because the CDR3's place on the DNA is in doubt, the DNA is left out and the CDR3 is given as listed by TCRdb. The chain's CDR3 is CASSSSTSGDQETQYF. The chain combines TRBV6-5 with TRBJ2-5; the table names TRBD2, a call not compared with the DNA. The CDR3 is 16 residues long, ends included. Germline V CDR1 and CDR2: MNHEY, SVGAGI.

The J gene is TRBJ2-3, the V gene TRBV24-1; 10 nucleotides line up with TRBD2. The ends lost 4 bases at V and 6 bases at J; junction bases unmatched: 6. CDR1 and CDR2 from the germline V gene are KGHDR and SFDVKD. CDR3 length equals 15 residues. The CDR3 here is CATSDGLAVTDTQYF. The CDR3 nucleotides are TGTGCCACCAGTGACGGACTAGCGGTGACGGATACGCAGTATTTT.

CDR3 DNA sequence: TGTGCCAGCAGTTTCCTTGGACAGATGAACACTGAAGCTTTCTTT. This codes for CASSFLGQMNTEAFF. The chain uses TRBV27 and TRBJ1-1, with D possibly matching TRBD1 (6 bases). CDR1 and CDR2 (germline): MNHEY, SMNVEV (reference sequence). Between the trimmed V and J ends, which lost 3 bases and 0 bases, there was a span of 11 bases. The CDR3 is made up of 15 amino acids.

This chain uses TRBV12-3 or TRBV12-4 with TRBJ2-5, with no clear D. CDR3 length: 13 amino acids. Trimming removed 1 base at V and 9 bases at J, with 12 bases between. The CDR3, as DNA: TGTGCCAGCAGTTTAGGCCGGCCTGGGGCCCAGTACTTC. As protein: CASSLGRPGAQYF.

This clone was detected only once. The CDR3 region has the DNA TGTGCCAGCAGCTTCAGAGGGTTGGGGGCTCATGGTCTCCAAGAGACCCAGTACTTC. As protein: CASSFRGLGAHGLQETQYF. This sequence joins TRBV7-6 and TRBJ2-5; tentatively, D is TRBD1 (6 bases). The CDR3 runs 19 residues. Germline CDR1 SGHVS, CDR2 FNYEAQ. Between the trimmed V and J ends, which lost 3 bases and 1 base, there was a span of 24 bases.

The chain employs TRBV27 and TRBJ1-2; 10 bases are a match to TRBD1. CDR1 and CDR2 (germline): MNHEY, SMNVEV (reference sequence). The CDR3 spans 16 residues. J lost 0 bases, V lost 3 bases, and 4 bases had no gene match. In nucleotides, the CDR3 is TGTGCCAGCAGTTTCGGACAGGGGGGCTCTAACTATGGCTACACCTTC. Protein sequence: CASSFGQGGSNYGYTF.

The J gene is TRBJ1-6, the V gene TRBV4-3; the D gene is possibly TRBD1 (6 bases). This CDR3 spans 16 amino acids. Trimming removed 4 bases from V and 8 bases from J, with 18 bases in between. Germline V gene sequence: CDR1 LGHNA, CDR2 YSLEER. The chain's CDR3 is CASSRQPQGMDSPLHF. The CDR3 region has the DNA TGCGCCAGCAGCCGTCAACCCCAGGGGATGGATTCACCCCTCCACTTT.

V and J are TRBV6-4 and TRBJ1-1, with 7 bases aligning to TRBD1. CDR1 MRHNA and CDR2 SNTAGT come from the germline V gene. This CDR3 has 13 amino acids. V shed 3 bases and J 4 bases; nucleotides not matched to a gene: 2. The CDR3 region has the DNA TGTGCCAGCAGTGAGGACAGGCGCACTGAAGCTTTCTTT. Protein sequence: CASSEDRRTEAFF.

J is TRBJ1-2 and V is TRBV30; 9 bases align to TRBD1. The germline V gene has CDR1 GTSNPN and CDR2 SVGIG (reference sequence). V shed 5 bases, J shed 6 bases, and the junction held 7 bases outside the gene matches. The CDR3 runs to 13 residues. CDR3 in DNA: TGTGCCTGGCTACAGGGGGCAGGTGATGGCTACACCTTC. Its translation is CAWLQGAGDGYTF.

V usage is TRBV10-3 and J usage is TRBJ1-4; possibly TRBD1 for D (5 bases). The ends were cut back, 3 bases at V and 13 bases at J, with 24 bases in the middle. The germline gives CDR1 ENHRY, CDR2 SYGVKD. This CDR3 has 16 amino acids. The CDR3 region is CAISEEFRVSSKGLFF. CDR3 bases: TGTGCCATCAGTGAAGAATTCAGGGTTAGTTCCAAAGGACTGTTTTTT.

The table lists this clone with a count of one. The CDR3 DNA reads as TGTGCCATCAGTGAGGGGGGCCGCTCTGGAAACACCATATATTTT. Its translation: CAISEGGRSGNTIYF. The V and J genes are TRBV10-3 and TRBJ1-3; possible D gene TRBD1, 6 bases. CDR3 length: 15 amino acids. V was pared by 2 bases and J by 0 bases, with 8 bases between. From germline, CDR1 is ENHRY and CDR2 SYGVKD.

This chain connects TRBV2 to TRBJ1-6; D perhaps matches TRBD1 (6 bases). This CDR3 has 14 amino acids. Trimming took off 7 bases at V and 7 bases at J, with 14 bases between the two ends. CDR1 is SNHLY and CDR2 is FYNNEI in the germline V gene. CDR3 sequence (DNA): TGTGCCAGCAACTCGGCAGGGGACAATTCACCCCTCCACTTT. Translating gives CASNSAGDNSPLHF.

As for this clone: Relative to the germline gene, one junction end is altered; a read error may explain this. The rearrangement joins TRBV4-2 to TRBJ1-3; the D gene is possibly TRBD1 (6 bases). The CDR3 is 17 amino acids. The germline gives CDR1 LGHNA, CDR2 YNFKEQ. As DNA, the CDR3 is TGTGCCAGCAGGCAAGAAGGGCCCGGGGGCGGGGGAAACACCATATATTTT. Translating gives CASRQEGPGGGGNTIYF.

The chain is built from TRBV3-1 (or the pseudogene TRBV3-2) and TRBJ2-4, with 11 bases fitting TRBD1. V shed 1 base, J shed 9 bases, and the junction held 5 bases outside the gene matches. Germline assignment: CDR1 LGHDT and CDR2 YNNKEL (reference sequence). The CDR3 consists of 15 residues. CDR3 region: CASSQVAGTGGIQYF. Written as DNA, the CDR3 is TGTGCCAGCAGCCAAGTGGCCGGGACAGGGGGCATTCAGTACTTC.

The V call is TRBV5-4, the J call TRBJ1-5; D is uncertain. The CDR3 is 13 amino acids. The germline gives CDR1 SGHNT, CDR2 YYREEE (reference sequence). The V end lost 0 bases, the J end lost 5 bases, and 6 bases lay between the germline ends. CDR3 in DNA: TGTGCCAGCAGCTTGGGGCGAGATCAGCCCCAGCATTTT. It yields the protein CASSLGRDQPQHF.

This clone was observed a few times. This sequence joins TRBV7-9 and TRBJ1-6, with 7 positions matching TRBD1. V dropped 5 bases and J dropped 7; count of bases not matched to a gene: 8. Germline assignment: CDR1 SEHNR and CDR2 FQNEAQ (reference sequence). This CDR3 has 15 amino acids. The CDR3 is CASSAPGGGNSPLHF. In DNA form, the CDR3 reads TGTGCCAGCAGCGCCCCAGGGGGTGGGAATTCACCCCTCCACTTT.

The V gene is TRBV6-6, the J gene TRBJ2-7; the match to TRBD1 covers 7 bases. This CDR3 contains 14 residues. CDR1 is MNHNY and CDR2 is SVGAGI in the germline V gene (reference sequence). V gave up 8 bases and J gave up 0 bases; unmatched junction bases: 7. CDR3 DNA sequence: TGTGCCAGCTCCGCGACAGGGAACTCCTACGAGCAGTACTTC. Translating gives CASSATGNSYEQYF.

The rearrangement uses TRBV6-5 and TRBJ1-1; 7 bases are a match to TRBD1. The CDR3 spans 15 residues. Germline V lookup: CDR1 MNHEY, CDR2 SVGAGI. Germline trimming cut 6 bases from V and 3 bases from J; bases unmatched to any gene: 10. This CDR3 is CASRDWTGSYTEAFF. The CDR3 DNA sequence: TGTGCCAGCAGGGATTGGACAGGAAGCTACACTGAAGCTTTCTTT.

The chain couples TRBV6-2 or TRBV6-3 to TRBJ2-1, with 7 nucleotides matching TRBD2. The CDR3 has 16 amino acids. V lost 5 bases, J lost 7 bases, and 14 bases stayed unmatched. From germline, CDR1 is MNHEY and CDR2 SVGEGT. The CDR3 DNA follows: TGTGCCAGCAGTCTCCCCCGGCGGCTAGCGGAAAATGAGCAGTTCTTC. It encodes CASSLPRRLAENEQFF.

The rearrangement joins TRBV2 to TRBJ1-5, with 10 bases matching TRBD1. The germline CDR1 and CDR2 sequences are SNHLY and FYNNEI. This CDR3 has 15 residues. Trimming cost V 6 bases and J 1 base; bases outside gene matches: 3. The CDR3 reads CASSRTGGSNQPQHF. The CDR3 nucleotides read TGTGCCAGCAGCCGGACAGGGGGGAGCAATCAGCCCCAGCATTTT.